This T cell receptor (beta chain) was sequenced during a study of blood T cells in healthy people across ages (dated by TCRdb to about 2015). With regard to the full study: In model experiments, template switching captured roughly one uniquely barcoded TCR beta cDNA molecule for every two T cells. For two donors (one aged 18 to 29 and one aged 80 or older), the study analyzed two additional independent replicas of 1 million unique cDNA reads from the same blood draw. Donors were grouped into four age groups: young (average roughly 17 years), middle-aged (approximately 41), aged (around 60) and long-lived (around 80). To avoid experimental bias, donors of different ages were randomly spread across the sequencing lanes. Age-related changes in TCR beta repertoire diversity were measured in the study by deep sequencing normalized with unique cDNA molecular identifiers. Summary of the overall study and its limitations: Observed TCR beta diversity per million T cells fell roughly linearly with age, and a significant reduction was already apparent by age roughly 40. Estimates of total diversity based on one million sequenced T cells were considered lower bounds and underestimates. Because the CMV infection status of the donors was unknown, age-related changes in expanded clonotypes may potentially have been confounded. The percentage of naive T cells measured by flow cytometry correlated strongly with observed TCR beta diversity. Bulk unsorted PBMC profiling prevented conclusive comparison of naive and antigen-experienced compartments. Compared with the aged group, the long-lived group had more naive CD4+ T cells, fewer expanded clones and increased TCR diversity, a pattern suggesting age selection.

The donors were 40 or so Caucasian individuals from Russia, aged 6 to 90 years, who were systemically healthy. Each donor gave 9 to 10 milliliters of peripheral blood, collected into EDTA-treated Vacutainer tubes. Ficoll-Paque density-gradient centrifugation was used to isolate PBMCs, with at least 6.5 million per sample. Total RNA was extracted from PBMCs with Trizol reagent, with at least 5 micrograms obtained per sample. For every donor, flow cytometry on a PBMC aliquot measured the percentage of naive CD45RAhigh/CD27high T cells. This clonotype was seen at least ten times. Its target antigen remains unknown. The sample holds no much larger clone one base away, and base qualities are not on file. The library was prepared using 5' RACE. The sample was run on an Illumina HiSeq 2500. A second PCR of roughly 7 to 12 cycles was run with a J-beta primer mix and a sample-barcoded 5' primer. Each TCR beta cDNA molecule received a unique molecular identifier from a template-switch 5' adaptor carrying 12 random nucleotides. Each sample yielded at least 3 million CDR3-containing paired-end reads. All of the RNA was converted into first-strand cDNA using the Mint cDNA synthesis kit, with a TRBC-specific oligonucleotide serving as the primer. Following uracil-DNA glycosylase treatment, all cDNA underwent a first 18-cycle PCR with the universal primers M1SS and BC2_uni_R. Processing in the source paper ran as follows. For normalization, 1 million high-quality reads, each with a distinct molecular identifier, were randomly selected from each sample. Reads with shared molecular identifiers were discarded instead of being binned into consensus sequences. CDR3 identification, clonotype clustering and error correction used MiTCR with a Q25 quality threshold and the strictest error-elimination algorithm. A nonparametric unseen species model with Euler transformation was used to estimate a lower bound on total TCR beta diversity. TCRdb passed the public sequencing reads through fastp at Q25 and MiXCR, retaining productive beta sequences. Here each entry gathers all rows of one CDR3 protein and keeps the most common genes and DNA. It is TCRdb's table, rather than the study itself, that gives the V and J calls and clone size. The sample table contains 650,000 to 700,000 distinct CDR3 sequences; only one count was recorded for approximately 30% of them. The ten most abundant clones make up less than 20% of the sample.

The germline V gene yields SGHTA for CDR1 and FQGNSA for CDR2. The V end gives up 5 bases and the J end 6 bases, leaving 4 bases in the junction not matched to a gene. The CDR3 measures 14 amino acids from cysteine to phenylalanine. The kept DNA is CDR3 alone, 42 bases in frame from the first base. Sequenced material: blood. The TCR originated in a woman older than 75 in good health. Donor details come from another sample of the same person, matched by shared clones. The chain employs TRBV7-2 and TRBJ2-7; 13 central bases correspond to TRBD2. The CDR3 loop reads CASSRGLAGSEQYF. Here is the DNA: TGTGCCAGCAGCCGGGGACTAGCGGGGAGCGAGCAGTACTTC.